This T cell receptor (beta chain) is drawn from a study of shared clonotypes between healthy human individuals. The CDR3 contains 12 residues. CDR1 and CDR2 (germline): SEHNR, FQNEAQ (reference sequence). About this clone itself: Given a much more abundant clone one base away, this may be a read error.

Repertoires were generated with immunoSEQ multiplex PCR, while TCRdb's copy carries only in-frame clones and drops some. In the table there are some 2.1 million clones, roughly 95% of which are singletons. This rearrangement joins TRBV7-9 to TRBJ2-5; D remains unclear. This receptor was obtained from a man between 18 and 29 years old in good health. Sequenced material: naive CD4+ T cells sorted from blood. The subset denotes: CD45RA+ positively selected. The CDR3 protein is CASSLGQEAQYF. DNA of the CDR3: TGTGCCAGCAGCTTAGGCCAAGAGGCCCAGTACTTC. Looking up the rest from reference TRBV7-9 and TRBJ2-5 gives the full variable domain: DTGVSQNPRHKITKRGQNVTFRCDPISEHNRLYWYRQTLGQGPEFLTYFQNEAQLEKSRLLSDRFSAERPKGSFSTLEIQRTEQGDSAMYLCASSLGQEAQYFGPGTRLLVL.